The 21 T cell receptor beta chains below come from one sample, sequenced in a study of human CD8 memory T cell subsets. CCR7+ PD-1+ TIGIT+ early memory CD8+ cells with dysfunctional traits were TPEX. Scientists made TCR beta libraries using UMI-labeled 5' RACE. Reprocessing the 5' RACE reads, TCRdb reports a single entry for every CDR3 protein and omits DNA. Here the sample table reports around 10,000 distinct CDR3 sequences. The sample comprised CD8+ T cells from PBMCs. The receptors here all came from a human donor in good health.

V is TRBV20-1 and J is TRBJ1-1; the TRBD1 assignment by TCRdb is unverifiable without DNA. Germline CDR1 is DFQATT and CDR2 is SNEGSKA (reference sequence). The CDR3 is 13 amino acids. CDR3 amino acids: CSAGDGWGTEAFF.

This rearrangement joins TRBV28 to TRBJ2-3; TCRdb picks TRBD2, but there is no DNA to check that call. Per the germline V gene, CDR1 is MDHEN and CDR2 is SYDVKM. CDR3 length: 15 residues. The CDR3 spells CASSLSGGRADTQYF.

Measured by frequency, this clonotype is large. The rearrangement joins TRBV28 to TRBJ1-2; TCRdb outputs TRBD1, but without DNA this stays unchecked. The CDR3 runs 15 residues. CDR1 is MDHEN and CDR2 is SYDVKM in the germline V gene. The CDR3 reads CASSFMGQTNYGYTF.

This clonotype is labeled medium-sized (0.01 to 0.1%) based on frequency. The chain's CDR3 is CASSPGQGWGEAFF. The chain links TRBV5-5 to TRBJ1-1; TCRdb proposes TRBD1, but this gene call is untestable without DNA. From germline, CDR1 is SGHKS and CDR2 YYEKEE (reference sequence). This CDR3 is 14 amino acids long.

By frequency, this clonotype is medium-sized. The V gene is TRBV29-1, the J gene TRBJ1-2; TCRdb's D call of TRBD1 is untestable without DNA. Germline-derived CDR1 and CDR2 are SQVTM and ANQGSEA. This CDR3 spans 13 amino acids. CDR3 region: CSDRQGPNYGYTF.

The CDR3 region is CASSSGTRLLYEQYF. The chain joins TRBV7-9 to TRBJ2-7; TCRdb calls TRBD2, which cannot be checked without DNA. CDR1 is SEHNR and CDR2 is FQNEAQ in the germline V gene (reference sequence). The CDR3 has 15 residues.

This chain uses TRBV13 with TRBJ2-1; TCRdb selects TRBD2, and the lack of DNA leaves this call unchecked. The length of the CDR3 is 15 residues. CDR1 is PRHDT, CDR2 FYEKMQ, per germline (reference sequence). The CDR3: CASSSGLAGGREQFF.

The CDR3 reads CASSLDGPSGEETQYF. The chain employs TRBV11-2 and TRBJ2-5; the D call from TCRdb, TRBD2, cannot be confirmed without DNA. This CDR3 contains 16 residues. CDR1 is SGHAT and CDR2 is FQNNGV in the germline V gene.

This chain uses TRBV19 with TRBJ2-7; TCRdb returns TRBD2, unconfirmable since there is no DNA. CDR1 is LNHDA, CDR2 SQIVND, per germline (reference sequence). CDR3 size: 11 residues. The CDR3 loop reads CATREGYEQYF.

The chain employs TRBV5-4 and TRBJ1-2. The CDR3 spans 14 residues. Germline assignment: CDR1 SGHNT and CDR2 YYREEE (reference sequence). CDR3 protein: CASSLDRGNYGYTF.

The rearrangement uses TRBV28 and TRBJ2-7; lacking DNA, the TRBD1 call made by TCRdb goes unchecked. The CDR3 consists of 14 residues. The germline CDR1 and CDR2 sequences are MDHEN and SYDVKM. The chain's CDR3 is CASSFGGTGYEQYF.

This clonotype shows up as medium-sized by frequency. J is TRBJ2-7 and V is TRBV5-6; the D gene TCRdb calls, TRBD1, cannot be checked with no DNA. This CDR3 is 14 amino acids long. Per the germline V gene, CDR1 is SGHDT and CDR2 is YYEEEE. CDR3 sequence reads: CASSVVGQEDEQYF.

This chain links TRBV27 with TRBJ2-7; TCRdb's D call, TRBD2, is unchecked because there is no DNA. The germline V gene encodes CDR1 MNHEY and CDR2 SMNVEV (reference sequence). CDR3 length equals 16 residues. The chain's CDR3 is CASSPSYGAHSYEQYF.

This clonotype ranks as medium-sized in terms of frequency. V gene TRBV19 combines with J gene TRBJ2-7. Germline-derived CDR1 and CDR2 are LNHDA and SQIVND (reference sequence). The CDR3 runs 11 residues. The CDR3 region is CASSHRYEQYF.

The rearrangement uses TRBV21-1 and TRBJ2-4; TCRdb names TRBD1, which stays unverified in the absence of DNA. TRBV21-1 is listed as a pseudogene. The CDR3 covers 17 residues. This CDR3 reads CASSKVERGQAKNIQYF.

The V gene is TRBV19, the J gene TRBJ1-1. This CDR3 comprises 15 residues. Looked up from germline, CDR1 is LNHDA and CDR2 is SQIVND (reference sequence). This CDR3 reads CASSADPVWDTEAFF.

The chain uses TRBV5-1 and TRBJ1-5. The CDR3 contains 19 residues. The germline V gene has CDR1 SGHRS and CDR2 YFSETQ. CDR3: CASSLARVGFPAINQPQHF.

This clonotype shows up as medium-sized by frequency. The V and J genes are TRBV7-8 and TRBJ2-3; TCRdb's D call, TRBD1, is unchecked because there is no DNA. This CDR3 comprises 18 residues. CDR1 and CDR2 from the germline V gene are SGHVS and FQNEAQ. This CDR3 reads CASSPKIRRDRSTDTQYF. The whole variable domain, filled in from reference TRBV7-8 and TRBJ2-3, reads GAGVSQSPRYKVAKRGQDVALRCDPISGHVSLFWYQQALGQGPEFLTYFQNEAQLDKSGLPSDRFFAERPEGSVSTLKIQRTQQEDSAVYLCASSPKIRRDRSTDTQYFGPGTRLTVL.

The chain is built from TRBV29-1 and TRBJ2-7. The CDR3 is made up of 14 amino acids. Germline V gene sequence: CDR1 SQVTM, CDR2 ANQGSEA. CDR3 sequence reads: CSVAFELQSYEQYF.

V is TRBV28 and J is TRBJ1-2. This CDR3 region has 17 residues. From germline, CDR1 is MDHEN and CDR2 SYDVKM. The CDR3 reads CASSLYQGPNSNYGYTF.

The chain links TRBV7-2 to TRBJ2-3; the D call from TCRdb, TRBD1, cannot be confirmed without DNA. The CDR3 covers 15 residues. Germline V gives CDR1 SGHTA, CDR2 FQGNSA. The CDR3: CASSFYLGATDTQYF.